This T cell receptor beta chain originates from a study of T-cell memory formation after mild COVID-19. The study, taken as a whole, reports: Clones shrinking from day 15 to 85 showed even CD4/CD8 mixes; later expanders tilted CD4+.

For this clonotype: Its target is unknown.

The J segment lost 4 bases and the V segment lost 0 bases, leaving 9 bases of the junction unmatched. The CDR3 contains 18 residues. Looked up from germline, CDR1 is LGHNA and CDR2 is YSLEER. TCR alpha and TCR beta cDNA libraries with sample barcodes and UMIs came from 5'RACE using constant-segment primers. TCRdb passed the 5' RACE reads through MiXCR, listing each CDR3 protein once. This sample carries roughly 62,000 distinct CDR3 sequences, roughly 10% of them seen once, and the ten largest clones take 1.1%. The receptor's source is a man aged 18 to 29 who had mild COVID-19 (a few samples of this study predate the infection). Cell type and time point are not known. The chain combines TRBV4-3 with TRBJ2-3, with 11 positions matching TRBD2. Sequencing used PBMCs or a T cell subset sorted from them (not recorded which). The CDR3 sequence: CASSQEVTSGGPADTQYF. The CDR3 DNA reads TGCGCCAGCAGCCAAGAAGTAACTAGCGGGGGCCCGGCAGATACGCAGTATTTT.